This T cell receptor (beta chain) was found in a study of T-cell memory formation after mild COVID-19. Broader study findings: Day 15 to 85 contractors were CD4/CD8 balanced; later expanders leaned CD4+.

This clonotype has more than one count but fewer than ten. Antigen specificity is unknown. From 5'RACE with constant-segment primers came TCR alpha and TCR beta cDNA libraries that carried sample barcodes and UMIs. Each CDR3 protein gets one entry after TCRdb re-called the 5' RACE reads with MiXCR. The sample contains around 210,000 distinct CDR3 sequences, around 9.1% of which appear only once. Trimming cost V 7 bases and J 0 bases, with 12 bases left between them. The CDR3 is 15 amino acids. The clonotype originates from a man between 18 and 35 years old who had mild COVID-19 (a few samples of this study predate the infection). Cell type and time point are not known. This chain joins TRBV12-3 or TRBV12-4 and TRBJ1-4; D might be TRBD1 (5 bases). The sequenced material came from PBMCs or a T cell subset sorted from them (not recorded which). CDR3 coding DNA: TGTGCCAGCAAAGGTTGGGGCGCAACTAATGAAAAACTGTTTTTT. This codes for CASKGWGATNEKLFF.